The present TCR beta chain was sequenced within a study of cytomegalovirus exposure and HLA in healthy donors. The study's findings and limits: Fewer N-insertions than the approximately 700-donor mean were reportedly shown by an Asian-associated ancestry cluster in a later analysis.

This CDR3 is built from 13 residues. CDR1 and CDR2 (germline): ENHRY, SYGVKD. V shed 8 bases and J 2 bases; nucleotides not matched to a gene: 5. The sample holds a few counts of this clone. Antigen unknown. The PCR employed 60 Vbeta primers together with 13 Jbeta primers. Sequencing used immunoSEQ multiplex PCR; TCRdb keeps in-frame clones, though not all of them. The table lists 30,000 to 50,000 clones, about 70% of them singletons. The chain is built from TRBV10-3 and TRBJ1-1; 7 nucleotides line up with TRBD1. Sequencing was carried out using PBMCs. The origin of this receptor is a man aged 40-50 years in good health and CMV-seronegative. The CDR3 here is CAIEGQRNTEAFF. As DNA, the CDR3 is TGTGCCATCGAGGGACAGAGAAACACTGAAGCTTTCTTT.